This is a list of T cell receptor beta chains from one sample in a study of blood T cell repertoires in COVID-19. TCRdb's copy holds only in-frame clones and misses some; the assay was immunoSEQ multiplex PCR. The sample contains hundreds of thousands of clones, about 90% of which appear only once. Input material: PBMCs or T cells enriched from blood (not recorded which). The origin of the receptors is a woman aged 50 to 60 with acute COVID-19. CDR3s include the opening cysteine and the closing phenylalanine or tryptophan. D genes are given only for firm matches. The listing skips clone size in some rows; elsewhere it reads once, few, many or a size class.

CASSPGLLNTEAFF	TGTGCCAGCAGCCCCGGACTTCTGAACACTGAAGCTTTCTTT	TRBJ1-1	NA	NA	TRBV3-1/TRBV3-2
CASSGPDRGYLAKNIQYF	TGTGCCAGCAGTGGCCCGGACAGGGGTTATCTAGCCAAAAACATTCAGTACTTC	TRBJ2-4	TRBD1	NA	TRBV6-1
CASSQVGGAQYF	TGTGCCAGCAGCCAAGTGGGAGGGGCGCAGTACTTC	TRBJ2-7	TRBD2	NA	TRBV3-1/TRBV3-2
CASSRGLDTPPDTQYF	TGTGCCAGCAGTCGGGGGTTAGATACTCCACCAGATACGCAGTATTTT	TRBJ2-3	NA	NA	TRBV6-2/TRBV6-3
CASSQDRGPGELFF	TGTGCCAGCAGTCAGGACAGGGGGCCCGGGGAGCTGTTTTTT	TRBJ2-2	TRBD1	NA	TRBV27
CASSLWSAFSGANVLTF	TGTGCCAGCAGTTTATGGTCTGCGTTCTCTGGGGCCAACGTCCTGACTTTC	TRBJ2-6	NA	NA	TRBV27
CASSPLAGEDNEQFF	TGTGCCAGCAGTCCCCTAGCGGGGGAGGACAATGAGCAGTTCTTC	TRBJ2-1	TRBD2	NA	TRBV28
CASSYSGTGAWEQYF	TGTGCCAGCAGTTACTCGGGGACAGGGGCGTGGGAGCAGTACTTC	TRBJ2-7	TRBD1	NA	TRBV6-5
CASSLSRDRDQPNYGYTF	TGTGCCAGCAGCTTATCCCGGGACAGAGACCAACCTAACTATGGCTACACCTTC	TRBJ1-2	TRBD1	NA	TRBV9
CAISARDGYEQYF	TGTGCCATCTCAGCGCGGGATGGCTACGAGCAGTACTTC	TRBJ2-7	NA	NA	TRBV7-2
CASSFPGGWYEQYF	TGTGCCAGCAGCTTTCCAGGGGGCTGGTACGAGCAGTACTTC	TRBJ2-7	TRBD1	few	TRBV5-4
CASSSPGTSGYNEQFF	TGTGCCAGCAGTTCCCCCGGGACTAGCGGCTACAATGAGCAGTTCTTC	TRBJ2-1	TRBD2	NA	TRBV28
CASSPGLAGGGDTQYF	TGCGCCAGCAGCCCGGGACTAGCGGGAGGGGGAGATACGCAGTATTTT	TRBJ2-3	TRBD2	NA	TRBV5-1
CASSLEAGGVSDTQYF	TGTGCCAGCAGCTTGGAGGCGGGAGGCGTTTCGGATACGCAGTATTTT	TRBJ2-3	TRBD2	NA	TRBV5-6
CASSQALTGGNQPQHF	TGCGCCAGCAGCCAAGCCCTTACAGGAGGCAATCAGCCCCAGCATTTT	TRBJ1-5	NA	NA	TRBV4-1
CASSLSLAGAPNEQFF	TGTGCCAGCAGTTTGTCCTTAGCGGGAGCCCCCAATGAGCAGTTCTTC	TRBJ2-1	TRBD2	NA	TRBV27
CASNARSDGVYNEQFF	TGTGCCAGCAACGCCCGTTCTGACGGGGTTTACAATGAGCAGTTCTTC	TRBJ2-1	NA	NA	TRBV5-5
CASSQDPGKYTEAFF	TGCGCCAGCAGCCAAGATCCCGGGAAGTACACTGAAGCTTTCTTT	TRBJ1-1	NA	NA	TRBV4-1
CSVRRGIGQPQHF	TGCAGCGTCCGCAGGGGAATAGGGCAGCCCCAGCATTTT	TRBJ1-5	NA	once	TRBV29-1
CASSRTTGGVYGYTF	TGTGCCAGTAGTCGGACGACAGGGGGTGTCTATGGCTACACCTTC	TRBJ1-2	TRBD1	NA	TRBV19
CASSLGTFSEKLFF	TGCGCCAGCAGCTTGGGGACATTCAGTGAAAAACTGTTTTTT	TRBJ1-4	NA	NA	TRBV5-1
CASSLFSGNYLPYEQYF	TGTGCCAGCAGTTTATTTTCCGGAAACTACCTCCCCTACGAGCAGTACTTC	TRBJ2-7	NA	NA	TRBV28
CASSLAQTEINTGELFF	TGCGCCAGCAGCTTGGCCCAGACAGAGATAAACACCGGGGAGCTGTTTTTT	TRBJ2-2	NA	NA	TRBV5-1
CATAKGEVRETQYF	TGTGCCACCGCGAAGGGAGAAGTCAGAGAGACCCAGTACTTC	TRBJ2-5	NA	NA	TRBV15
CASSIGLAGPNTGELFF	TGCGCCAGCAGCATAGGACTAGCAGGTCCTAACACCGGGGAGCTGTTTTTT	TRBJ2-2	TRBD2	NA	TRBV5-1
CASTTGNTEAFF	TGTGCCAGCACCACAGGGAACACTGAAGCTTTCTTT	TRBJ1-1	NA	NA	TRBV3-1/TRBV3-2
CASSYDRTYEQYF	TGTGCCAGCAGTTACGACAGAACCTACGAGCAGTACTTC	TRBJ2-7	NA	NA	TRBV6-5
CASSPATGGTTEAFF	TGCGCCAGCAGCCCAGCCACAGGGGGCACGACTGAAGCTTTCTTT	TRBJ1-1	TRBD1	few	TRBV5-1